This entry features one T cell receptor beta chain sequence. Its target is not known. This sample was taken from a study of cytomegalovirus exposure and HLA in healthy donors. Points from the study as a whole: The authors listed 180 or so TCR beta chains as cytomegalovirus-associated.

Amplification used 60 Vbeta primers and 13 Jbeta primers. TCRdb keeps only in-frame clones here, not all; method: immunoSEQ multiplex PCR. In the table there are over 100,000 clones, around four fifths of which are singletons. J was trimmed by 6 bases and V by 4 bases; bases with no gene match: 6. The CDR3 contains 13 residues. Germline V gives CDR1 SGDLS, CDR2 YYNGEE. The receptor was derived from a male donor in good health and CMV-seronegative. The rearrangement links TRBV9 to TRBJ2-7; 8 nucleotides match TRBD1. The sample was PBMCs. For the CDR3, the DNA is TGTGCCAGCAGCACATCGGACAGGGCCGAGCAGTACTTC. This gives the protein CASSTSDRAEQYF.